The 8 T cell receptor beta chains presented below share a single source sample, sequenced in a study of response to subunit inactivated influenza vaccine. TCRdb recomputed calls from the RT-PCR reads with MiXCR, one row per CDR3 protein. The profile shows about 500,000 distinct CDR3 sequences, 16% of them singletons. This material consisted of CD4+ T cells sorted from PBMCs, taken less than 30 months after vaccination. The receptors derive from a man aged 50 to 69 who received an inactivated influenza vaccine.

CDR3: CASSQEFQGRQYF. CDR3 bases: TGTGCCAGCAGCCAAGAGTTCCAGGGGAGGCAGTACTTC. V gene TRBV3-1 combines with J gene TRBJ2-7; maybe TRBD1 (6 bases). This CDR3 spans 13 amino acids. Germline V gene data show CDR1 as LGHDT and CDR2 as YNNKEL (reference sequence). Trimming removed 0 bases from V and 9 bases from J, with 12 bases in between.

This clonotype was counted only a few times. The chain is built from TRBV12-3 or TRBV12-4 and TRBJ1-4; 8 bases are shared with TRBD1. V lost 5 bases, J lost 6 bases, and 5 bases stayed unmatched. The CDR3 loop spans 14 amino acids. CDR3 sequence (DNA): TGTGCCAGCAGTACCGGGACAGGAGATGAAAAACTGTTTTTT. This encodes CASSTGTGDEKLFF.

This chain uses TRBV4-3 with TRBJ2-1, with unresolved D. The V end lost 1 base, the J end lost 1 base, and 17 bases lay between the germline ends. Germline values: CDR1 LGHNA, CDR2 YSLEER. CDR3 size: 18 residues. The CDR3 here is CASSQGVKLTRSYNEQFF. The CDR3 region has the DNA TGCGCCAGCAGCCAAGGGGTGAAACTCACCAGATCCTACAATGAGCAGTTCTTC.

This clonotype was seen ten or more times. This chain's CDR3 is CASSYLMREPYEQYF. The CDR3 DNA follows: TGTGCCAGCAGTTACCTTATGCGGGAGCCCTACGAGCAGTACTTC. The V call is TRBV6-5, the J call TRBJ2-7; 7 bases line up with TRBD2. This CDR3 region has 15 residues. The trim removed 2 bases at V and 2 bases at J, leaving 6 bases unmatched. Germline V gives CDR1 MNHEY, CDR2 SVGAGI.

The rearrangement links TRBV20-1 to TRBJ2-5; perhaps TRBD2 as D (6 bases). Per the germline V gene, CDR1 is DFQATT and CDR2 is SNEGSKA (reference sequence). The CDR3 runs 13 residues. The V end was cut by 5 bases, the J end by 4 bases, with 14 bases between. The DNA of the CDR3 is TGCAGTGCTCGTTTACTAGCTCGAGAGACCCAGTACTTC. Translating gives CSARLLARETQYF.

The gene calls are TRBV12-3 or TRBV12-4 and TRBJ2-7; D is perhaps TRBD1 (6 bases). V lost 2 bases, J lost 6 bases, and 14 bases lay in between. The CDR3 runs 14 residues. CDR3 in amino acids: CASSLTGTSGEQYF. The CDR3 DNA reads TGTGCCAGCAGTTTAACTGGGACATCGGGCGAGCAGTACTTC.

This clonotype was seen a handful of times. The chain couples TRBV7-8 to TRBJ2-1; 10 bases fit TRBD2. The CDR3 consists of 15 residues. J lost 5 bases, V lost 2 bases, and 3 bases had no gene match. The germline V gene has CDR1 SGHVS and CDR2 FQNEAQ. The CDR3: CASSLIAGGHNEQFF. CDR3 bases: TGTGCCAGCAGCTTAATAGCGGGGGGTCACAATGAGCAGTTCTTC. Based on the CDR3 plus reference TRBV7-8 and TRBJ2-1, the full variable domain is GAGVSQSPRYKVAKRGQDVALRCDPISGHVSLFWYQQALGQGPEFLTYFQNEAQLDKSGLPSDRFFAERPEGSVSTLKIQRTQQEDSAVYLCASSLIAGGHNEQFFGPGTRLTVL.

The V call is TRBV29-1, the J call TRBJ2-3; D is unclear. The CDR3 is 13 residues long. Between the trimmed V and J ends, which lost 7 bases and 0 bases, there was a span of 11 bases. Germline CDR1 reads SQVTM; CDR2 reads ANQGSEA. This CDR3 reads CSGLSRSTDTQYF. The CDR3 bases are TGCAGCGGGCTCAGCCGGAGCACAGATACGCAGTATTTT.